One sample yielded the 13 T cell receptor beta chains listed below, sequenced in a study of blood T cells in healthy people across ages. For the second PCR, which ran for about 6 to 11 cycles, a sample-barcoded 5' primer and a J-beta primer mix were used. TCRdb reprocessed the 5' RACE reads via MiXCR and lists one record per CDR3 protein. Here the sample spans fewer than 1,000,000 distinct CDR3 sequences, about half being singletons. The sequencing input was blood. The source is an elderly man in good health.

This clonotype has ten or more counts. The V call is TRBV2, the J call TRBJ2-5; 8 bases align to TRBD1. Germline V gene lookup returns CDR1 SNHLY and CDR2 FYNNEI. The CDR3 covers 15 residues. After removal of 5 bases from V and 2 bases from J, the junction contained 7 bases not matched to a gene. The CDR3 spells CASSSGQVLQETQYF. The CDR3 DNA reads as TGTGCCAGCAGTTCGGGACAGGTGCTACAAGAGACCCAGTACTTC. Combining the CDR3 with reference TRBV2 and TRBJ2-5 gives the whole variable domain EPEVTQTPSHQVTQMGQEVILRCVPISNHLYFYWYRQILGQKVEFLVSFYNNEISEKSEIFDDQFSVERPDGSNFTLKIRSTKLEDSAMYFCASSSGQVLQETQYFGPGTRLLVL.

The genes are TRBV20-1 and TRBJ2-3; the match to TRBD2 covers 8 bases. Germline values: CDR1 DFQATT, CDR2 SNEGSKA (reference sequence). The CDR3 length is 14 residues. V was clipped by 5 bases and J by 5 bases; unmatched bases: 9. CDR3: CSAGGSGRGDTQYF. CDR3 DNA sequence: TGCAGTGCTGGAGGGAGCGGGAGAGGAGATACGCAGTATTTT.

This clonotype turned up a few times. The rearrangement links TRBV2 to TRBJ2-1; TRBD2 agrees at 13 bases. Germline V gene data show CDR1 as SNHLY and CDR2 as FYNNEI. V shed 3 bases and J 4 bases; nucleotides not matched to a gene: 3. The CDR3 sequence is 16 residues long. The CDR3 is CASSEGLAGMYNEQFF. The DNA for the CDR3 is TGTGCCAGCAGTGAGGGACTAGCGGGGATGTACAATGAGCAGTTCTTC. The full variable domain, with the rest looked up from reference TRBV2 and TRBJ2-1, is EPEVTQTPSHQVTQMGQEVILRCVPISNHLYFYWYRQILGQKVEFLVSFYNNEISEKSEIFDDQFSVERPDGSNFTLKIRSTKLEDSAMYFCASSEGLAGMYNEQFFGPGTRLTVL.

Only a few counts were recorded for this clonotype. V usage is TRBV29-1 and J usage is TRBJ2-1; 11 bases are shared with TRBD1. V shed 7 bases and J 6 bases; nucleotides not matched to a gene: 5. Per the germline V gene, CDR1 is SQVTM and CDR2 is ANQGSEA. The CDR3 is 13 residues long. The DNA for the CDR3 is TGCAGCGGGGGACAGGGGGGGCTCAATGAGCAGTTCTTC. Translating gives CSGGQGGLNEQFF.

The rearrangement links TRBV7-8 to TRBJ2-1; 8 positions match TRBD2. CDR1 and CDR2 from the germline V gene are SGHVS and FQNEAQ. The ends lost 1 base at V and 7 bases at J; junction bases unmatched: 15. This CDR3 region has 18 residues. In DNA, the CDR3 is TGTGCCAGCAGCTTAGAGGTGGGACTAGTTGGGCCAAGAAATGAGCAGTTCTTC. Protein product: CASSLEVGLVGPRNEQFF.

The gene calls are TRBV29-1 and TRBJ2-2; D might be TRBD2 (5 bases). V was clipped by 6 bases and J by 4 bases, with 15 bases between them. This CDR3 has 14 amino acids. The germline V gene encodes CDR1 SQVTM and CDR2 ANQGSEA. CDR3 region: CSVRVEVSTGELFF. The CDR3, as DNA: TGCAGCGTCCGGGTGGAGGTCAGCACCGGGGAGCTGTTTTTT.

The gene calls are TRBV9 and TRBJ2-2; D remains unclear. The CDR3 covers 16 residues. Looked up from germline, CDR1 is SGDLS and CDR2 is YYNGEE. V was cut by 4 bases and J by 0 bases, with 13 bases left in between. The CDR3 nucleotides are TGTGCCAGCAGCCCCAGTGACCCTGCGAACACCGGGGAGCTGTTTTTT. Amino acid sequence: CASSPSDPANTGELFF.

The CDR3 here is CASTKGRSVQPQHF. In DNA form, the CDR3 reads TGTGCCAGCACGAAAGGGAGGTCGGTTCAGCCCCAGCATTTT. V and J are TRBV28 and TRBJ1-5; no clear D gene. With 7 bases removed from V and 6 bases from J, the gap between germline ends came to 16 bases. Germline assignment: CDR1 MDHEN and CDR2 SYDVKM. This CDR3 is 14 amino acids long.

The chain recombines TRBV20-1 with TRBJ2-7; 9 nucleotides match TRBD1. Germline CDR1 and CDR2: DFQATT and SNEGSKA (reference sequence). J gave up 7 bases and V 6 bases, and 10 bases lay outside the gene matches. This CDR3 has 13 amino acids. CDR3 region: CSASDRGAREQYF. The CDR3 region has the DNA TGCAGTGCAAGTGACAGGGGGGCGCGAGAGCAGTACTTC.

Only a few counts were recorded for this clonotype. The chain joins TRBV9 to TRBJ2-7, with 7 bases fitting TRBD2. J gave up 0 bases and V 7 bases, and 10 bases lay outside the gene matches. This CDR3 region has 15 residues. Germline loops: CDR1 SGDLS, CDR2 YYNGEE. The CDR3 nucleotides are TGTGCCAGCTCCAAGAGCGGGGATAGCTCCTACGAGCAGTACTTC. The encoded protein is CASSKSGDSSYEQYF.

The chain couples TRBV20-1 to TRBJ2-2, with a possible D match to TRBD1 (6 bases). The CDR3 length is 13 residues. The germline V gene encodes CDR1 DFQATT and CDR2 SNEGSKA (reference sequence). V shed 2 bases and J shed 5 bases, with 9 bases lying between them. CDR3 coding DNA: TGCAGTGCTAGAACAGGGTTGACCGGGGAGCTGTTTTTT. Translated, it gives CSARTGLTGELFF.

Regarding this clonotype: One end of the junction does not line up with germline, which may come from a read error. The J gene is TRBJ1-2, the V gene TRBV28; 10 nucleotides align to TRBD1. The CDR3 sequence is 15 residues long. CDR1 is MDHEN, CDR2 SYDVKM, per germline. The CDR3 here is CAGSFPGQGYYGYTF. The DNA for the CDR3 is TGTGCCGGCAGTTTTCCGGGACAGGGGTACTATGGCTACACCTTC.

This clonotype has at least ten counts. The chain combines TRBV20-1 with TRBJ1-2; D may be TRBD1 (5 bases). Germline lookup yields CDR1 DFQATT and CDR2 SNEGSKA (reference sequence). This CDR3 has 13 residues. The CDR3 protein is CIAGTLGGYGYTF. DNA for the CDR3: TGCATCGCCGGGACTTTGGGAGGCTATGGCTACACCTTC.